The 9 T cell receptor beta chains listed next were all sequenced from one sample in a study of T cell responses to AZD1222 COVID-19 vaccine. TCRdb's copy holds only in-frame clones and misses some; the assay was immunoSEQ multiplex PCR. The top ten hold about 1.9% of the sample, which has approximately 150,000 clones, about 91% seen once. Sequencing was performed on peripheral blood, taken on day 0 of AZD1222 vaccination. The receptor source for this set is an adult in good health.

As to this clone: An end of the junction does not agree with germline; a read error may underlie this. V and J are TRBV10-1 and TRBJ2-7; tentative D call: TRBD1 (6 bases). Germline CDR1 is WNHNN and CDR2 is SYGVQD (reference sequence). This CDR3 is 13 amino acids long. CDR3 protein: CASSESNRAPEVF. The CDR3 DNA sequence: TGCGCCAGCAGTGAGTCGAACAGGGCTCCCGAAGTCTTC.

The rearrangement links TRBV6-2 or TRBV6-3 to TRBJ1-5; 12 bases line up with TRBD1. The ends lost 4 bases at V and 1 base at J; junction bases unmatched: 8. Germline V gene data show CDR1 as MNHEY and CDR2 as SVGEGT. The CDR3 is 18 residues long. CDR3 coding DNA: TGTGCCAGCAGTTTCGGGACAGGGGGCGCGGTGAGCAATCAGCCCCAGCATTTT. It is translated as CASSFGTGGAVSNQPQHF.

J is TRBJ1-1 and V is TRBV6-5; 7 positions agree with TRBD1. The CDR3 has 13 amino acids. Unmatched junction bases numbered 8, after V lost 7 bases and J lost 6 bases. Germline CDR1 is MNHEY and CDR2 is SVGAGI. CDR3 region: CASKPSGTAEAFF. The DNA of the CDR3 is TGTGCCAGCAAACCTAGCGGGACAGCTGAAGCTTTCTTT.

The gene calls are TRBV9 and TRBJ1-3; tentatively, D is TRBD1 (5 bases). Per germline, CDR1 SGDLS and CDR2 YYNGEE. This CDR3 spans 14 amino acids. Trimming shortened V by 1 base and J by 4 bases, and 9 bases separated the two germline ends. In nucleotides, the CDR3 is TGTGCCAGCAGCGTAATGGGGGGAGGAAACACCATATATTTT. It is translated as CASSVMGGGNTIYF.

CDR3 protein: CASSLDQGAEQFF. Here the CDR3 DNA reads TGTGCCAGCAGCCTAGACCAGGGTGCTGAGCAGTTCTTC. V gene TRBV7-2 combines with J gene TRBJ2-1; D possibly corresponds to TRBD1 (5 bases). With 5 bases removed from V and 9 bases from J, the gap between germline ends came to 14 bases. Germline V CDR1 and CDR2: SGHTA, FQGNSA. CDR3 length: 13 residues.

CDR3 sequence (DNA): TGTGCCAGCAGTCCTCAACAGGGGCGTACCTATGGCTACACCTTC. Protein sequence: CASSPQQGRTYGYTF. V usage is TRBV28 and J usage is TRBJ1-2, with TRBD1 matching 7 bases. CDR1 is MDHEN and CDR2 is SYDVKM in the germline V gene. The CDR3 length is 15 residues. V trimming: 5 bases; J trimming: 4 bases; junction bases outside the gene matches: 10.

The chain has TRBV12-1 and TRBJ1-5. TRBV12-1 is described as a pseudogene. This CDR3 is built from 16 residues. In DNA, the CDR3 is TGTGCCAGCAGCTTTGACGGTAACTTTGGCAATCAGCCCCAGCATTTT. Its protein product is CASSFDGNFGNQPQHF.

J is TRBJ1-2 and V is TRBV6-5; D gene unclear. The V and J ends lost 10 bases and 2 bases respectively, with 5 bases between them. The CDR3 totals 10 residues. Germline-derived CDR1 and CDR2 are MNHEY and SVGAGI. The chain's CDR3 is CATGNYGYTF. The CDR3, as DNA: TGTGCCACGGGAAACTATGGCTACACCTTC.

The V call is TRBV7-2, the J call TRBJ1-3; the match to TRBD1 covers 7 bases. Trimming cost V 5 bases and J 3 bases; bases outside gene matches: 7. CDR3 length: 15 residues. Germline V lookup: CDR1 SGHTA, CDR2 FQGNSA. In DNA form, the CDR3 reads TGTGCCAGCAGCCTAAGAGGGGGCGGTGGAAACACCATATATTTT. Protein sequence: CASSLRGGGGNTIYF.